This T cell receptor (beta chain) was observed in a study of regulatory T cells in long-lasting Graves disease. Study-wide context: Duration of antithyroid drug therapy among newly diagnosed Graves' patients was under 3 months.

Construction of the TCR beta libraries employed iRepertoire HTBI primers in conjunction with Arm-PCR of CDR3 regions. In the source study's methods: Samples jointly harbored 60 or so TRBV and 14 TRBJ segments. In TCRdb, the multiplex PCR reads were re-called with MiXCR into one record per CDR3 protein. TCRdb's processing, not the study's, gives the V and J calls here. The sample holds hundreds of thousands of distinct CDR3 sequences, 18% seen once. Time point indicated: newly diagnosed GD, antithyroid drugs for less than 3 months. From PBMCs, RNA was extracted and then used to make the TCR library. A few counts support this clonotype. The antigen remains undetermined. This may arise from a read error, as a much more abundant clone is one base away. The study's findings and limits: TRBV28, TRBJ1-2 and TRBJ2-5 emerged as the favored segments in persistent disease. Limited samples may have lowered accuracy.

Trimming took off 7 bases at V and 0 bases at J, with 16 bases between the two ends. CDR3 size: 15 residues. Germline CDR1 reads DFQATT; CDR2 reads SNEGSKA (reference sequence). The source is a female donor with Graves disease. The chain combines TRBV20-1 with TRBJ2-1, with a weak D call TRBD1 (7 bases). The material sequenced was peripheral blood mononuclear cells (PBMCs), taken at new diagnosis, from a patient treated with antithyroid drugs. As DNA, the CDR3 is TGCAGTGTTAGGGGGCGGGATTCCTCCTACAATGAGCAGTTCTTC. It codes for CSVRGRDSSYNEQFF.